The 7 T cell receptor beta chains below were found in one sample sequenced in a study of T cells in localized non-small cell lung cancer (TCRdb year 2020). Library preparation employed the immunoSEQ multiplex PCR assay. Not all clones reach the TCRdb copy of this immuneACCESS table, which keeps in-frame sequences only. Checked studies attribute under half of the gap to unresolved V genes and leave the rest unexplained. For this sample there are 35,000 to 45,000 clones; about 86% appear just once. The top ten clonotypes cover about 7% of the sample. The sequencing used peripheral blood mononuclear cells, collected before any cancer treatment. These receptors were taken from a male donor aged 60 or over with stage II lung adenocarcinoma.

The chain uses TRBV14 and TRBJ2-1, with D possibly being TRBD1 (5 bases). Germline V CDR1 and CDR2: SGHDN, FVKESK. CDR3 length: 17 amino acids. Trimming cost V 0 bases and J 0 bases, with 12 bases left between them. The CDR3 DNA reads as TGTGCCAGCAGCCAAGATAGGGGCTCGAGCTCCTACAATGAGCAGTTCTTC. Translation: CASSQDRGSSSYNEQFF.

The gene calls are TRBV10-3 and TRBJ1-5; D uncertain. The germline gives CDR1 ENHRY, CDR2 SYGVKD. The CDR3 is made up of 12 amino acids. V shed 2 bases and J shed 9 bases, with 8 bases lying between them. The DNA for the CDR3 is TGTGCCATCAGTGAGGGTTCGGGGCCCCAGCATTTT. Protein: CAISEGSGPQHF.

This clone was found a few times. The J gene is TRBJ2-6, the V gene TRBV30; either TRBD1 or TRBD2 may fit D (7 bases each). Germline CDR1 reads GTSNPN; CDR2 reads SVGIG (reference sequence). The ends were cut back, 5 bases at V and 3 bases at J, with 14 bases in the middle. The CDR3 has 15 amino acids. CDR3 in DNA: TGTGCCTGGGACAGGGAGGGGCGTGGGGCCAACGTCCTGACTTTC. This encodes CAWDREGRGANVLTF. Full variable domain (remainder filled in from reference TRBV30 and TRBJ2-6): SQTIHQWPATLVQPVGSPLSLECTVEGTSNPNLYWYRQAAGRGLQLLFYSVGIGQISSEVPQNLSASRPQDRQFILSSKKLLLSDSGFYLCAWDREGRGANVLTFGAGSRLTVL.

The sample holds a few counts of this clone. The gene calls are TRBV7-3 and TRBJ1-1; a possible D gene is TRBD1 (6 bases). The germline V and J ends were trimmed by 6 bases and 1 base, with 9 bases remaining between them. The CDR3 contains 13 residues. CDR1 SGHTA and CDR2 FQGTGA come from the germline V gene. CDR3 DNA: TGTGCCAGCAGTGCGGGACAGAACACTGAAGCTTTCTTT. Protein product: CASSAGQNTEAFF. Full variable domain (missing parts from reference TRBV7-3 and TRBJ1-1): GAGVSQTPSNKVTEKGKYVELRCDPISGHTALYWYRQSLGQGPEFLIYFQGTGAADDSGLPNDRFFAVRPEGSVSTLKIQRTERGDSAVYLCASSAGQNTEAFFGQGTRLTVV.

The V gene is TRBV25-1, the J gene TRBJ1-1; the D is unclear. This CDR3 is built from 11 residues. Germline CDR1 is MGHDK and CDR2 is SYGVNS. The ends were cut back, 6 bases at V and 1 base at J, with 3 bases in the middle. The CDR3 protein is CASRRNTEAFF. CDR3 sequence (DNA): TGTGCCAGCAGGAGGAACACTGAAGCTTTCTTT.

Only one count was recorded for this clone. V is TRBV10-3 and J is TRBJ1-1, with TRBD1 as a possible D gene (6 bases). The length of the CDR3 is 14 residues. The V gene lost 4 bases and the J gene lost 5 bases, with 14 bases spanning the gap. Germline assignment: CDR1 ENHRY and CDR2 SYGVKD. The CDR3 DNA is TGTGCCATCAGTGCCCGCACTACAGGGACTGAAGCTTTCTTT. Translation gives CAISARTTGTEAFF.

The CDR3, as DNA: TGCGCCAGCAGCTTGGAAGGTAGCGGGTGGGGCGCCTACGAGCAGTACTTC. Its protein product is CASSLEGSGWGAYEQYF. The V and J genes are TRBV5-1 and TRBJ2-7; 7 bases match TRBD2. Germline V gene sequence: CDR1 SGHRS, CDR2 YFSETQ. The CDR3 is made up of 17 amino acids. V shed 0 bases and J 2 bases; nucleotides not matched to a gene: 11.